This is a list of T cell receptor beta chains from one sample in a study of siplizumab effects on memory and regulatory T cells. Only in-frame clones appear in the TCRdb table, and some are missing; sequencing was by immunoSEQ multiplex PCR. The sample yields roughly 9,000 clones, about 70% seen once. Sequenced material: effector memory CD8+ T cells sorted from blood. The receptors shown here come from a human donor in good health. Both conserved end residues are part of each CDR3. A D gene is named only where the DNA matches it firmly. Only part of the rows carry a size: once, few, many, or a class if the clone is expanded.

V gene: TRBV6-7; clone size: few; D gene: TRBD2; J gene: TRBJ2-1; CDR3 protein: CASRTSGMKSDEQFF; CDR3 DNA: TGTGCCAGCAGGACTAGCGGGATGAAATCCGATGAGCAGTTCTTC
V gene: TRBV6-1; clone size: -; D gene: -; J gene: TRBJ2-1; CDR3 protein: CASSPGTPGEQFF; CDR3 DNA: TGTGCCAGCAGTCCGGGGACTCCAGGTGAGCAGTTCTTC
V gene: TRBV7-9; clone size: -; D gene: -; J gene: TRBJ1-2; CDR3 protein: CASSLNFGDSIYGYTF; CDR3 DNA: TGTGCCAGCAGCTTAAACTTCGGAGACAGTATCTATGGCTACACCTTC
V gene: TRBV5-8; clone size: -; D gene: -; J gene: TRBJ1-1; CDR3 protein: CASSLGQMNTEAFF; CDR3 DNA: TGTGCCAGCAGCTTGGGGCAGATGAACACTGAAGCTTTCTTT
V gene: TRBV6-5; clone size: -; D gene: TRBD1; J gene: TRBJ2-7; CDR3 protein: CASSLGGGGEQYF; CDR3 DNA: TGTGCCAGCAGTTTAGGGGGCGGCGGCGAGCAGTACTTC
V gene: TRBV4-2; clone size: -; D gene: -; J gene: TRBJ2-1; CDR3 protein: CASSQDLSGVSYNEQFF; CDR3 DNA: TGTGCCAGCAGCCAAGATTTGTCGGGAGTCTCCTACAATGAGCAGTTCTTC
V gene: TRBV2; clone size: -; D gene: -; J gene: TRBJ2-7; CDR3 protein: CASSERGRIYEQYF; CDR3 DNA: TGTGCCAGCAGTGAACGGGGCAGGATCTACGAGCAGTACTTC
V gene: TRBV25-1; clone size: few; D gene: TRBD1; J gene: TRBJ2-7; CDR3 protein: CASSEVGGLEQYF; CDR3 DNA: TGTGCCAGCAGTGAGGTAGGGGGCCTCGAGCAGTACTTC
V gene: TRBV25-1; clone size: -; D gene: TRBD1; J gene: TRBJ2-2; CDR3 protein: CASSDGTGESGELFF; CDR3 DNA: TGTGCCAGCAGTGATGGGACAGGGGAGTCCGGGGAGCTGTTTTTT
V gene: TRBV6-5; clone size: -; D gene: TRBD1; J gene: TRBJ2-6; CDR3 protein: CASSYSTGTGLNVLTF; CDR3 DNA: TGTGCCAGCAGTTATTCAACCGGGACAGGGCTTAACGTCCTGACTTTC
V gene: TRBV6-1; clone size: once; D gene: -; J gene: TRBJ2-3; CDR3 protein: CASSEGINTQYF; CDR3 DNA: TGTGCCAGCAGTGAAGGAATTAATACGCAGTATTTT
V gene: TRBV6-4; clone size: -; D gene: TRBD1; J gene: TRBJ2-3; CDR3 protein: CASSERNRGDADTQYF; CDR3 DNA: TGTGCCAGCAGTGAAAGGAACAGGGGTGACGCAGATACGCAGTATTTT
V gene: TRBV6-6; clone size: -; D gene: -; J gene: TRBJ2-2; CDR3 protein: CASSGRTGGELFF; CDR3 DNA: TGTGCCAGCAGCGGGAGGACAGGCGGGGAGCTGTTTTTT
V gene: TRBV5-3; clone size: -; D gene: -; J gene: TRBJ2-7; CDR3 protein: CASRVNSHNEQYF; CDR3 DNA: TGTGCCAGCAGAGTGAACAGCCACAACGAGCAGTACTTC
V gene: TRBV11-2; clone size: medium-sized; D gene: -; J gene: TRBJ1-2; CDR3 protein: CASSLNFGDSIYGYTF; CDR3 DNA: TGTGCCAGCAGCTTAAACTTCGGAGACAGTATCTATGGCTACACCTTC
V gene: TRBV6-1; clone size: -; D gene: TRBD2; J gene: TRBJ2-5; CDR3 protein: CASSEAEGGSETQYF; CDR3 DNA: TGTGCCAGCAGTGAAGCGGAGGGAGGGAGCGAGACCCAGTACTTC
V gene: TRBV18; clone size: -; D gene: -; J gene: TRBJ1-1; CDR3 protein: CASSPEWGAIEAFF; CDR3 DNA: TGTGCCAGCTCACCAGAGTGGGGGGCGATCGAAGCTTTCTTT
V gene: TRBV4-2; clone size: -; D gene: TRBD2; J gene: TRBJ2-5; CDR3 protein: CASSPGTSGGETQYF; CDR3 DNA: TGTGCCAGCAGCCCAGGGACTAGCGGGGGGGAGACCCAGTACTTC
V gene: TRBV6-1; clone size: -; D gene: -; J gene: TRBJ2-7; CDR3 protein: CASSEALEYF; CDR3 DNA: TGTGCCAGCAGTGAAGCGCTCGAGTACTTC
V gene: TRBV7-9; clone size: -; D gene: -; J gene: TRBJ1-2; CDR3 protein: CASSLVVGGYGYTF; CDR3 DNA: TGTGCCAGCAGCTTAGTGGTGGGAGGCTATGGCTACACCTTC
V gene: TRBV4-1; clone size: -; D gene: -; J gene: TRBJ2-7; CDR3 protein: CASSLSRDTYEQYF; CDR3 DNA: TGCGCCAGCAGCCTCAGCCGGGACACTTACGAGCAGTACTTC
V gene: TRBV11-3; clone size: -; D gene: -; J gene: TRBJ2-1; CDR3 protein: CASSSSGYTYNEQFF; CDR3 DNA: TGTGCCAGCAGCTCATCAGGGTATACCTACAATGAGCAGTTCTTC
V gene: TRBV25-1; clone size: -; D gene: -; J gene: TRBJ1-2; CDR3 protein: CASSESGYQDGYTF; CDR3 DNA: TGTGCCAGCAGTGAATCCGGTTACCAAGATGGCTACACCTTC
V gene: TRBV7-3; clone size: medium-sized; D gene: -; J gene: TRBJ2-1; CDR3 protein: CASAAYNEQFF; CDR3 DNA: TGTGCCAGCGCGGCCTACAATGAGCAGTTCTTC
V gene: TRBV7-9; clone size: -; D gene: TRBD2; J gene: TRBJ2-1; CDR3 protein: CASSFTAGEYNEQFF; CDR3 DNA: TGTGCCAGCAGCTTCACAGCGGGGGAATACAATGAGCAGTTCTTC
V gene: TRBV5-4; clone size: -; D gene: TRBD2; J gene: TRBJ2-1; CDR3 protein: CASSLPSGVDNEQFF; CDR3 DNA: TGTGCCAGCAGCTTGCCTAGCGGGGTAGACAATGAGCAGTTCTTC
V gene: TRBV6-5; clone size: -; D gene: -; J gene: TRBJ1-2; CDR3 protein: CASSYRGGYGYTF; CDR3 DNA: TGTGCCAGCAGTTACCGGGGCGGCTATGGCTACACCTTC
V gene: TRBV11-2; clone size: -; D gene: -; J gene: TRBJ1-2; CDR3 protein: CASSLGRGLANYGYTF; CDR3 DNA: TGTGCCAGCAGCTTAGGAAGGGGCTTGGCTAACTATGGCTACACCTTC
V gene: TRBV27; clone size: -; D gene: -; J gene: TRBJ1-1; CDR3 protein: CASSYPGAEAFF; CDR3 DNA: TGTGCCAGCAGTTACCCTGGGGCGGAAGCTTTCTTT
V gene: TRBV7-9; clone size: few; D gene: -; J gene: TRBJ2-1; CDR3 protein: CASRQDTNEQFF; CDR3 DNA: TGTGCCAGCAGACAAGACACCAATGAGCAGTTCTTC
V gene: TRBV6-5; clone size: -; D gene: -; J gene: TRBJ1-5; CDR3 protein: CASSYSKGSNQPQHF; CDR3 DNA: TGTGCCAGCAGTTACTCGAAAGGAAGCAATCAGCCCCAGCATTTT
V gene: TRBV23-1; clone size: -; D gene: -; J gene: TRBJ2-1; CDR3 protein: CASTVRDRNEQFF; CDR3 DNA: TGCGCCAGCACGGTCAGGGATCGGAATGAGCAGTTCTTC
V gene: TRBV15; clone size: -; D gene: TRBD2; J gene: TRBJ2-1; CDR3 protein: CATSPLRASGNEQFF; CDR3 DNA: TGTGCCACCAGCCCTCTCAGGGCTAGCGGGAATGAGCAGTTCTTC
V gene: TRBV29-1; clone size: -; D gene: -; J gene: TRBJ1-1; CDR3 protein: CSVGQNTEAFF; CDR3 DNA: TGCAGCGTGGGACAGAACACTGAAGCTTTCTTT
V gene: TRBV7-3; clone size: -; D gene: TRBD2; J gene: TRBJ2-2; CDR3 protein: CASSLLGTSGSRELFF; CDR3 DNA: TGTGCCAGCAGCTTACTCGGGACTAGCGGGAGCCGGGAGCTGTTTTTT
V gene: TRBV4-1; clone size: -; D gene: -; J gene: TRBJ1-5; CDR3 protein: CASSQGGPGNQPQHF; CDR3 DNA: TGCGCCAGCAGCCAAGGGGGACCTGGAAATCAGCCCCAGCATTTT
V gene: TRBV6-5; clone size: -; D gene: -; J gene: TRBJ2-7; CDR3 protein: CASSYLGTYEQYF; CDR3 DNA: TGTGCCAGCAGTTACTTAGGAACCTACGAGCAGTACTTC
V gene: TRBV6-1; clone size: -; D gene: TRBD2; J gene: TRBJ2-2; CDR3 protein: CASSLAGADTGELFF; CDR3 DNA: TGTGCCAGTTCACTAGCGGGAGCCGACACCGGGGAGCTGTTTTTT
V gene: TRBV10-3; clone size: -; D gene: -; J gene: TRBJ1-2; CDR3 protein: CAISDPGTHGYTF; CDR3 DNA: TGTGCCATCAGTGATCCGGGGACCCATGGCTACACCTTC
V gene: TRBV6-5; clone size: -; D gene: -; J gene: TRBJ2-5; CDR3 protein: CASSEGQHPETQYF; CDR3 DNA: TGTGCCAGCAGTGAGGGACAACATCCAGAGACCCAGTACTTC
V gene: TRBV19; clone size: once; D gene: -; J gene: TRBJ2-2; CDR3 protein: CASWRPGELFF; CDR3 DNA: TGTGCCAGTTGGCGACCGGGGGAGCTGTTTTTT
V gene: TRBV9; clone size: -; D gene: -; J gene: TRBJ1-1; CDR3 protein: CASSVEGWTVSGAFF; CDR3 DNA: TGTGCCAGCAGCGTAGAGGGGTGGACTGTCAGTGGGGCTTTCTTT
V gene: TRBV6-5; clone size: few; D gene: -; J gene: TRBJ1-1; CDR3 protein: CASSDWGEYTEAFF; CDR3 DNA: TGTGCCAGCAGTGACTGGGGGGAGTACACTGAAGCTTTCTTT
V gene: TRBV6-5; clone size: -; D gene: -; J gene: TRBJ1-1; CDR3 protein: CASSYSVALWTEAFF; CDR3 DNA: TGTGCCAGCAGTTACTCGGTGGCGCTTTGGACTGAAGCTTTCTTT
V gene: TRBV27; clone size: few; D gene: -; J gene: TRBJ1-4; CDR3 protein: CASSLSRGTATNEKLFF; CDR3 DNA: TGTGCCAGCAGTTTATCGCGAGGGACTGCAACTAATGAAAAACTGTTTTTT
V gene: TRBV5-5; clone size: -; D gene: TRBD2; J gene: TRBJ2-1; CDR3 protein: CASSGSGSWHEQFF; CDR3 DNA: TGTGCCAGCAGCGGAAGCGGGAGTTGGCATGAGCAGTTCTTC